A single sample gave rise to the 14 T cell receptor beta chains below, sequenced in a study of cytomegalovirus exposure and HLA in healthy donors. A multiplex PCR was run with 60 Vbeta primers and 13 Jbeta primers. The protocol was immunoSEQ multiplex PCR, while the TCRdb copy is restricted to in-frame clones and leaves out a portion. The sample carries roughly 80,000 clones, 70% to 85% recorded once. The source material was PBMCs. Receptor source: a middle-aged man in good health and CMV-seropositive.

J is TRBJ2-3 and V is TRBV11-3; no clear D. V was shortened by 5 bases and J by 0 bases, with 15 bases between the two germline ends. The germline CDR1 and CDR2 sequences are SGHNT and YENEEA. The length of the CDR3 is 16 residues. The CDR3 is CASSRTLIVSTDTQYF. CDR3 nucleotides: TGTGCCAGCAGCCGTACGCTAATAGTCAGCACAGATACGCAGTATTTT.

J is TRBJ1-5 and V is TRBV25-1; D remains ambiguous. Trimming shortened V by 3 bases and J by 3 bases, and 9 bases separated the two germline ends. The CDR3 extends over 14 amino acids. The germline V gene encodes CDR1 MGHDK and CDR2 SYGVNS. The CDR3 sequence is CASSDTSPNQPQHF. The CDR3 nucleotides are TGTGCCAGCAGTGACACATCCCCCAATCAGCCCCAGCATTTT.

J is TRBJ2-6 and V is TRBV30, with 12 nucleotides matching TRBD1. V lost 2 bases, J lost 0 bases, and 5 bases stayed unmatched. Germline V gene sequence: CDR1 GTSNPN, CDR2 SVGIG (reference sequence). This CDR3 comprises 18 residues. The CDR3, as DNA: TGTGCCTGGAGTAAGGGACAGGGGGCGGGCTCTGGGGCCAACGTCCTGACTTTC. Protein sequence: CAWSKGQGAGSGANVLTF.

The CDR3 DNA is TGTGCCAGCAGTTTGAGGGCAGAGGGCTATGGCTACACCTTC. This gives the protein CASSLRAEGYGYTF. The rearrangement links TRBV2 to TRBJ1-2, with D unclear. The CDR3 sequence is 14 residues long. Germline V gene data show CDR1 as SNHLY and CDR2 as FYNNEI. Trimming pared 5 bases from V and 4 bases from J, leaving 14 bases between.

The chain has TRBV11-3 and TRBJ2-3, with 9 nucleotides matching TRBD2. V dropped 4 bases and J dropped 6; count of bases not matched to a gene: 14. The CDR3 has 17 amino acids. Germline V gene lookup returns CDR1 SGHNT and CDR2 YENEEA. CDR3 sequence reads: CASSSPRAGGPPDTQYF. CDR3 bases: TGTGCCAGCAGCTCCCCCCGGGCGGGAGGGCCTCCGGATACGCAGTATTTT.

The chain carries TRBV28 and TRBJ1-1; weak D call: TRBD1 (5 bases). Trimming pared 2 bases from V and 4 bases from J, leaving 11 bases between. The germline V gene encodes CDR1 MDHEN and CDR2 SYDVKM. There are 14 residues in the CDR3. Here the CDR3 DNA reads TGTGCCAGCAGTTTAATTGTCAGGGCCACTGAAGCTTTCTTT. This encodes CASSLIVRATEAFF.

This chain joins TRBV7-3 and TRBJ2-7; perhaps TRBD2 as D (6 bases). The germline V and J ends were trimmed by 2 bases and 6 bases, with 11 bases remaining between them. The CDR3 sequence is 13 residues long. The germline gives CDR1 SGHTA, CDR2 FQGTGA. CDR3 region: CASSLGPGSEQYF. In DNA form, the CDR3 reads TGTGCCAGCAGCTTAGGGCCCGGGAGCGAGCAGTACTTC.

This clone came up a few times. The DNA for the CDR3 is TGTGCCAGCAGCCAAGCGGTTGGTAGCGGGGTAAACACAGATACGCAGTATTTT. Encoded protein: CASSQAVGSGVNTDTQYF. The chain combines TRBV4-2 with TRBJ2-3, with 8 nucleotides matching TRBD2. V lost 1 base, J lost 2 bases, and 11 bases stayed unmatched. Germline CDR1 reads LGHNA; CDR2 reads YNFKEQ. CDR3 size: 18 residues.

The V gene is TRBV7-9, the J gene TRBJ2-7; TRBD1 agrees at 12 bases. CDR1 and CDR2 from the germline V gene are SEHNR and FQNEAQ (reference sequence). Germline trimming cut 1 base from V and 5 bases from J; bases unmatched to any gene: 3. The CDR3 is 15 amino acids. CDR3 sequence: CASSLVGQGANEQYF. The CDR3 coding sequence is TGTGCCAGCAGCTTAGTGGGACAGGGGGCTAACGAGCAGTACTTC.

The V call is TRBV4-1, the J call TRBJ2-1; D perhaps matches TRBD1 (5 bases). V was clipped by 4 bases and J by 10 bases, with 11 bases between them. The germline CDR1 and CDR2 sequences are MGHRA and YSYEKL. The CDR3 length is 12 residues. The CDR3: CASSPLGREQFF. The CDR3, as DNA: TGCGCCAGCAGCCCCTTGGGGCGGGAGCAGTTCTTC.

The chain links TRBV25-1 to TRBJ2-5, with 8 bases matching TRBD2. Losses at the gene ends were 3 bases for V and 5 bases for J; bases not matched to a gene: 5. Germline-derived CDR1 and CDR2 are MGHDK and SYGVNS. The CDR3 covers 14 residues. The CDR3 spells CASSDLREDETQYF. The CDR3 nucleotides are TGTGCCAGCAGTGATCTGCGGGAGGATGAGACCCAGTACTTC.

Here the CDR3 reads CASSQVTAGGSYEQYF. CDR3 DNA: TGCGCCAGCAGCCAAGTCACGGCGGGCGGCTCCTACGAGCAGTACTTC. The chain joins TRBV4-3 to TRBJ2-7; maybe TRBD2 (5 bases). V lost 1 base and J lost 0, with 13 bases in between. The CDR3 runs to 16 residues. Germline loops: CDR1 LGHNA, CDR2 YSLEER.

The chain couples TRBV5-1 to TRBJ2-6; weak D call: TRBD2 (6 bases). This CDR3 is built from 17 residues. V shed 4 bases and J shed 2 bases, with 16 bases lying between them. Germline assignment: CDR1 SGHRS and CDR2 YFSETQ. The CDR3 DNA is TGCGCCAGCAGCCCCATGAACCCGGGGGCTGGGGCCAACGTCCTGACTTTC. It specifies CASSPMNPGAGANVLTF. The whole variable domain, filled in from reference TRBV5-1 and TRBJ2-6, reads KAGVTQTPRYLIKTRGQQVTLSCSPISGHRSVSWYQQTPGQGLQFLFEYFSETQRNKGNFPGRFSGRQFSNSRSEMNVSTLELGDSALYLCASSPMNPGAGANVLTFGAGSRLTVL.

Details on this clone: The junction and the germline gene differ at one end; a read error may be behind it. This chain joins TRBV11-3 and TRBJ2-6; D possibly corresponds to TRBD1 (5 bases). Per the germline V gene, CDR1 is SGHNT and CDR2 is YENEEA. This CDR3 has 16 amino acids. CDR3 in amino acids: CASSPRMGVGANGLTF. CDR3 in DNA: TGTGCCAGCAGCCCGCGGATGGGTGTTGGGGCCAACGGCCTGACTTTC.